These T cell receptor beta chains were read from a single sample in a study of blood T cell repertoires in COVID-19. TCRdb's table, derived via immunoSEQ multiplex PCR, lists solely in-frame clones and lacks some. The sample holds under 400,000 clones; 85% to 90% are singletons and the top ten take around 7%. Sequencing input: peripheral blood. The origin of the receptors is a man aged 18 to 29 with active or convalescent COVID-19. Both conserved end residues are trimmed from each CDR3. D genes are given only for firm matches. Size is stated for part of the rows, as once, few or many counts, or as a class when the clone is expanded.

CDR3 protein	D gene	V gene	clone size	J gene
ASRRGSGANVLT	NA	TRBV5-1	NA	TRBJ2-6
AWSWGHNQPQH	NA	TRBV30	NA	TRBJ1-5
ATSAETGTANEQF	TRBD1	TRBV24-1	NA	TRBJ2-1
ASSQGRNTEAF	NA	TRBV3-1/TRBV3-2	NA	TRBJ1-1
ANGRAPDTQY	TRBD2	TRBV6-5	NA	TRBJ2-3
ATRTGGQPQH	TRBD1	TRBV19	once	TRBJ1-5
AISDPGQGHEQY	TRBD1	TRBV10-3	NA	TRBJ2-7
ASSIRQGSSYEQY	NA	TRBV19	NA	TRBJ2-7
ASTRGPNYGYT	NA	TRBV6-5	NA	TRBJ1-2
ASSNRRGLSGNEQF	NA	TRBV14	NA	TRBJ2-1
ASSQVQGTLAEQY	NA	TRBV4-3	NA	TRBJ2-7
ASSQVPIRQNTEAF	NA	TRBV4-1	NA	TRBJ1-1
ASSQIGLADSSSYNEQF	TRBD2	TRBV4-1	NA	TRBJ2-1
ASSSITTGMAYEQY	NA	TRBV7-9	NA	TRBJ2-7
ASSLLTEKAF	NA	TRBV2	NA	TRBJ1-1
ASSPQTGSDSPLH	NA	TRBV18	NA	TRBJ1-6
ASSPNRGYGYT	TRBD1	TRBV12-3/TRBV12-4	NA	TRBJ1-2
ASSVRQGGEKLF	TRBD1	TRBV9	NA	TRBJ1-4
ASSQFRVAAEAF	NA	TRBV4-1	NA	TRBJ1-1
ASSLGQGASGELF	TRBD1	TRBV7-3	NA	TRBJ2-2
SASRRGGVSDTQY	TRBD2	TRBV20-1	NA	TRBJ2-3
ASSYPDNRAPWPQH	NA	TRBV6-6	NA	TRBJ1-5
ASTHLEIDTGELF	NA	TRBV6-5	NA	TRBJ2-2
ASTGGQTKTQY	NA	TRBV6-6	NA	TRBJ2-5
ASSYRATMNQPQH	NA	TRBV27	few	TRBJ1-5
ASSPHTGEVGYT	TRBD1	TRBV4-1	once	TRBJ1-2